A single sample is the source of the 32 T cell receptor beta chains below, sequenced in a study of blood T cell repertoires in COVID-19. Some clones are missing from TCRdb's copy, which holds only in-frame ones; the method was immunoSEQ multiplex PCR. The sample lists nearly 90,000 clones, roughly 70% occurring once. Sequenced sample: peripheral blood. Receptors were obtained from an elderly woman with acute or convalescent COVID-19.

This sequence joins TRBV30 and TRBJ2-5; the match to TRBD1 covers 9 bases. V lost 4 bases and J lost 2; bases outside the gene matches: 8. CDR1 and CDR2 from the germline V gene are GTSNPN and SVGIG (reference sequence). The CDR3 loop spans 15 amino acids. Here the CDR3 DNA reads TGTGCCTGGATTCCGGGACAGGGTGCGCAAGAGACCCAGTACTTC. Amino acid sequence: CAWIPGQGAQETQYF.

As DNA, the CDR3 is TGTGCCACCAGTGACCCCGACAGGTATAGCAATCAGCCCCAGCATTTT. This encodes CATSDPDRYSNQPQHF. The V call is TRBV24-1, the J call TRBJ1-5, with D tentatively TRBD1 (6 bases). The germline V gene has CDR1 KGHDR and CDR2 SFDVKD. The CDR3 extends over 16 amino acids. Trimming cost V 4 bases and J 0 bases, with 12 bases left between them.

This sequence joins TRBV24-1 and TRBJ1-5; D is perhaps TRBD1 (6 bases). Trimming left V 1 base short and J 1 base short, with 13 bases between. Germline V CDR1 and CDR2: KGHDR, SFDVKD. There are 17 residues in the CDR3. The CDR3 is CATSDFRGAQSNQPQHF. CDR3 sequence (DNA): TGTGCCACCAGTGATTTTCGGGGGGCCCAAAGCAATCAGCCCCAGCATTTT.

The chain joins TRBV4-1 to TRBJ1-1, with D uncertain. Trimming removed 3 bases from V and 4 bases from J, with 3 bases in between. Germline V lookup: CDR1 MGHRA, CDR2 YSYEKL. CDR3 length equals 11 residues. The CDR3 nucleotides read TGCGCCAGCAGCCACGGCACTGAAGCTTTCTTT. This codes for CASSHGTEAFF.

The rearrangement uses TRBV7-9 and TRBJ2-1; D not resolved. The CDR3 is 12 amino acids. Germline lookup yields CDR1 SEHNR and CDR2 FQNEAQ (reference sequence). Trimming shortened V by 5 bases and J by 6 bases, and 8 bases separated the two germline ends. The CDR3 loop reads CASSPTLNEQFF. DNA for the CDR3: TGTGCCAGCAGCCCGACACTCAATGAGCAGTTCTTC.

This clone has only one observation. J is TRBJ1-1 and V is TRBV19; D gene unclear. This CDR3 has 12 residues. The germline V gene has CDR1 LNHDA and CDR2 SQIVND (reference sequence). Trimming took off 11 bases at V and 8 bases at J, with 18 bases between the two ends. The CDR3 coding sequence is TGTGCCTCCTCGAATGGAGCCTTAGAAGCTTTCTTT. Protein: CASSNGALEAFF.

This chain joins TRBV27 and TRBJ2-4, with D maybe TRBD2 (5 bases). Trimming shortened V by 1 base and J by 0 bases, and 7 bases separated the two germline ends. The CDR3 spans 15 residues. The germline V gene has CDR1 MNHEY and CDR2 SMNVEV (reference sequence). The CDR3 DNA reads TGTGCCAGCAGTTTATTCGGGGTAGCCAAAAACATTCAGTACTTC. It is translated as CASSLFGVAKNIQYF.

The V and J genes are TRBV30 and TRBJ2-1, with 11 bases identical to TRBD1. The CDR3 loop spans 16 amino acids. The germline V gene has CDR1 GTSNPN and CDR2 SVGIG (reference sequence). V lost 4 bases to trimming and J lost 7 bases; unmatched junction nucleotides: 12. CDR3 DNA sequence: TGTGCCTGGACTAGAAACCGGGACAGGGGGAGGAATGAGCAGTTCTTC. Translated, it gives CAWTRNRDRGRNEQFF.

V is TRBV9 and J is TRBJ2-1; a possible D gene is TRBD1 (5 bases). V was trimmed by 3 bases and J by 4 bases, leaving 11 bases between them. The germline gives CDR1 SGDLS, CDR2 YYNGEE. The CDR3 covers 14 residues. CDR3 protein: CASSGSAGYNEQFF. CDR3 coding DNA: TGTGCCAGCAGCGGTTCCGCAGGGTACAATGAGCAGTTCTTC.

The chain has TRBV6-4 and TRBJ2-1; weak D call: TRBD1 (5 bases). The CDR3 covers 14 residues. V lost 2 bases and J lost 7, with 12 bases in between. CDR1 is MRHNA, CDR2 SNTAGT, per germline. The CDR3 sequence is CASSDPSGANEQFF. CDR3 nucleotide sequence: TGTGCCAGCAGTGACCCCAGTGGGGCAAATGAGCAGTTCTTC.

The chain is built from TRBV6-5 and TRBJ1-2; TRBD1 agrees at 9 bases. With 7 bases clipped from V and 2 bases from J, the junction kept 5 bases outside the gene matches. This CDR3 comprises 14 residues. Germline CDR1 and CDR2: MNHEY and SVGAGI. CDR3 in DNA: TGTGCCAGCACCCTCGGACAGGGGAACTATGGCTACACCTTC. It translates to CASTLGQGNYGYTF.

The gene calls are TRBV25-1 and TRBJ2-7, with D perhaps TRBD1 (5 bases). V was shortened by 1 base and J by 5 bases, with 12 bases between the two germline ends. Looked up from germline, CDR1 is MGHDK and CDR2 is SYGVNS. The CDR3 contains 14 residues. CDR3 coding DNA: TGTGCCAGCAGTGAATTTAGGGGCTCGGACGAGCAGTACTTC. Protein sequence: CASSEFRGSDEQYF.

The chain joins TRBV11-2 to TRBJ2-5, with a weak D call TRBD1 (5 bases). The V and J ends lost 1 base and 1 base respectively, with 13 bases between them. CDR3 length equals 16 residues. CDR1 and CDR2 (germline): SGHAT, FQNNGV. CDR3 nucleotides: TGTGCCAGCAGCTTAGCTTTAGGGGCTGCCCAAGAGACCCAGTACTTC. Protein: CASSLALGAAQETQYF.

This clone was observed a single time. The V gene is TRBV11-2, the J gene TRBJ1-2; 9 bases align to TRBD1. The CDR3 is 14 amino acids. With 4 bases clipped from V and 8 bases from J, the junction kept 8 bases outside the gene matches. The germline gives CDR1 SGHAT, CDR2 FQNNGV. CDR3: CASSSPRTGVGYTF. As DNA, the CDR3 is TGTGCCAGCAGCTCACCCCGGACAGGGGTGGGCTACACCTTC.

The chain links TRBV6-5 to TRBJ1-2; weak D call: TRBD1 (6 bases). Germline CDR1 reads MNHEY; CDR2 reads SVGAGI. With 6 bases removed from V and 6 bases from J, the gap between germline ends came to 14 bases. This CDR3 is 13 amino acids long. CDR3 DNA: TGTGCCAGCAGCGCCGACAGGAGAAATGGCTACACCTTC. Translated, it gives CASSADRRNGYTF.

This rearrangement joins TRBV7-2 to TRBJ2-7, with D perhaps TRBD2 (7 bases). Trimming cost V 8 bases and J 3 bases, with 23 bases left between them. The CDR3 has 16 residues. Germline-derived CDR1 and CDR2 are SGHTA and FQGNSA. This chain's CDR3 is CASWVGGAGTIYEQYF. The CDR3 DNA sequence: TGTGCCAGCTGGGTTGGGGGGGCAGGGACCATCTACGAGCAGTACTTC.

This chain uses TRBV12-3 or TRBV12-4 with TRBJ2-1, with a weak D call TRBD2 (5 bases). V shed 4 bases and J shed 4 bases, with 5 bases lying between them. The CDR3 covers 12 residues. CDR3 region: CASSWEYNEQFF. The CDR3 DNA sequence: TGTGCCAGCAGTTGGGAGTACAATGAGCAGTTCTTC.

The chain employs TRBV7-2 and TRBJ2-7; D remains unclear. V was cut by 5 bases and J by 3 bases, with 14 bases left in between. From germline, CDR1 is SGHTA and CDR2 FQGNSA. The CDR3 totals 14 residues. The CDR3 spells CASSTFGLGYEQYF. The CDR3 DNA follows: TGTGCCAGCAGCACTTTCGGGTTGGGCTACGAGCAGTACTTC.

The table lists this clone with a few counts. The chain links TRBV6-5 to TRBJ2-1, with 11 bases fitting TRBD2. With V trimmed by 11 bases and J by 3 bases, 6 bases remained unmatched. CDR3 length equals 14 residues. In germline, CDR1 is MNHEY, CDR2 SVGAGI. CDR3 DNA: TGTGCCGGCTATACTAGCGGGGGCTACAATGAGCAGTTCTTC. This encodes CAGYTSGGYNEQFF.

This clone was observed a few times. The chain is built from TRBV6-1 and TRBJ1-5, with D perhaps matching TRBD1 (5 bases). In germline, CDR1 is MNHNS, CDR2 SASEGT. This CDR3 spans 14 amino acids. Trimming took off 5 bases at V and 2 bases at J, with 10 bases between the two ends. The CDR3 sequence is CASSWRDGNQPQHF. For the CDR3, the DNA is TGTGCCAGCAGTTGGAGGGACGGCAATCAGCCCCAGCATTTT.

This clone came up a few times. The chain links TRBV5-1 to TRBJ2-7; D unresolved. The CDR3 sequence is 13 residues long. V was shortened by 3 bases and J by 0 bases, with 7 bases between the two germline ends. The germline gives CDR1 SGHRS, CDR2 YFSETQ. The chain's CDR3 is CASSSYSSYEQYF. The CDR3 DNA reads TGCGCCAGCAGCTCCTATTCCTCCTACGAGCAGTACTTC.

This rearrangement joins TRBV19 to TRBJ1-1; 9 positions agree with TRBD1. Germline V lookup: CDR1 LNHDA, CDR2 SQIVND (reference sequence). The J segment lost 4 bases and the V segment lost 6 bases, leaving 0 bases of the junction unmatched. This CDR3 comprises 12 residues. CDR3 in amino acids: CASRTGGTEAFF. The CDR3 bases are TGTGCCAGTAGGACAGGGGGCACTGAAGCTTTCTTT.

V gene TRBV5-6 combines with J gene TRBJ2-4, with 12 bases fitting TRBD1. This CDR3 has 17 amino acids. Trimming at V came to 0 bases and at J to 7 bases, leaving 8 bases not matched to a gene. Per the germline V gene, CDR1 is SGHDT and CDR2 is YYEEEE. The CDR3 DNA reads TGTGCCAGCAGCTTGGGGCCGGGACAGGGGGCTTGGAACATTCAGTACTTC. Translation gives CASSLGPGQGAWNIQYF.

The sample holds one count of this clone. The V call is TRBV5-1, the J call TRBJ2-7, with a weak D call TRBD2 (6 bases). V shed 0 bases and J shed 2 bases, with 9 bases lying between them. The V gene's germline CDR1 is SGHRS and CDR2 YFSETQ. The CDR3 spans 14 residues. CDR3 in amino acids: CASSLDGEAYEQYF. CDR3 nucleotide sequence: TGCGCCAGCAGCTTGGATGGGGAGGCCTACGAGCAGTACTTC.

V gene TRBV29-1 combines with J gene TRBJ1-5; 7 bases align to TRBD1. The CDR3 extends over 14 amino acids. Germline CDR1 SQVTM, CDR2 ANQGSEA. J was trimmed by 4 bases and V by 6 bases; bases with no gene match: 9. Here the CDR3 reads CSVAEGARNQPQHF. The CDR3 nucleotides are TGCAGCGTCGCAGAGGGGGCGAGAAATCAGCCCCAGCATTTT. The full variable domain, rest sourced from reference TRBV29-1 and TRBJ1-5, is SAVISQKPSRDICQRGTSLTIQCQVDSQVTMMFWYRQQPGQSLTLIATANQGSEATYESGFVIDKFPISRPNLTFSTLTVSNMSPEDSSIYLCSVAEGARNQPQHFGDGTRLSIL.

This CDR3 is CASGQEMSSYNEQFF. In nucleotides, the CDR3 is TGTGCCAGCGGACAGGAAATGAGCTCCTACAATGAGCAGTTCTTC. This chain joins TRBV4-2 and TRBJ2-1; 7 positions agree with TRBD1. CDR3 size: 15 residues. The V segment lost 8 bases and the J segment 0 bases; nucleotides outside the gene matches: 7. The germline gives CDR1 LGHNA, CDR2 YNFKEQ.

The chain has TRBV5-5 and TRBJ2-5; the D gene is possibly TRBD2 (5 bases). CDR1 is SGHKS, CDR2 YYEKEE, per germline (reference sequence). This CDR3 is 12 amino acids long. V dropped 10 bases and J dropped 5 bases, with 15 bases sitting between them. The CDR3 reads CAAGTRGETQYF. Here the CDR3 DNA reads TGTGCCGCCGGCACTCGAGGGGAGACCCAGTACTTC.

The CDR3, as DNA: TGTGCCAGCATTAAGCGGACAGGGGAGATCTATGGCTACACCTTC. It is translated as CASIKRTGEIYGYTF. V gene TRBV6-5 combines with J gene TRBJ1-2; 9 nucleotides align to TRBD1. In germline, CDR1 is MNHEY, CDR2 SVGAGI. CDR3 length: 15 residues. After removal of 7 bases from V and 4 bases from J, the junction contained 10 bases not matched to a gene.

CDR3 region: CASSPTLADSGNTIYF. The CDR3 nucleotides are TGTGCCAGCAGCCCTACCCTAGCAGACTCTGGAAACACCATATATTTT. V usage is TRBV5-4 and J usage is TRBJ1-3; D not certain. Germline values: CDR1 SGHNT, CDR2 YYREEE (reference sequence). Trimming shortened V by 4 bases and J by 0 bases, and 14 bases separated the two germline ends. The CDR3 has 16 amino acids. The full variable domain, with the rest looked up from reference TRBV5-4 and TRBJ1-3, is ETGVTQSPTHLIKTRGQQVTLRCSSQSGHNTVSWYQQALGQGPQFIFQYYREEENGRGNFPPRFSGLQFPNYSSELNVNALELDDSALYLCASSPTLADSGNTIYFGEGSWLTVV.

The gene calls are TRBV15 and TRBJ1-1; TRBD1 aligns across 8 bases. V lost 5 bases to trimming and J lost 4 bases; unmatched junction nucleotides: 6. Germline-derived CDR1 and CDR2 are LNHNV and YYDKDF (reference sequence). The CDR3 loop spans 14 amino acids. CDR3: CATSEQGEVTEAFF. CDR3 nucleotides: TGTGCCACCAGCGAACAGGGGGAGGTCACTGAAGCTTTCTTT.

The sample holds one count of this clone. The chain links TRBV19 to TRBJ1-2; 9 positions match TRBD1. CDR3 length equals 15 residues. Germline CDR1 reads LNHDA; CDR2 reads SQIVND (reference sequence). With V trimmed by 2 bases and J by 8 bases, 9 bases remained unmatched. The DNA of the CDR3 is TGTGCCAGTAGTATATCGGGACAGGGATTGGGAGGCTACACCTTC. It yields the protein CASSISGQGLGGYTF.

This clone appeared a few times. This chain links TRBV5-5 with TRBJ2-7, with a weak D call TRBD1 (6 bases). This CDR3 spans 15 amino acids. The germline V gene encodes CDR1 SGHKS and CDR2 YYEKEE (reference sequence). Trimming took off 0 bases at V and 0 bases at J, with 10 bases between the two ends. The CDR3 DNA reads TGTGCCAGCAGCTTGGCCTACAGGGTCTCCTACGAGCAGTACTTC. It specifies CASSLAYRVSYEQYF.